Listed here are 25 T cell receptor beta chains from one sample, sequenced in a study of cytomegalovirus exposure and HLA in healthy donors. Sequenced by immunoSEQ multiplex PCR; TCRdb stores in-frame clones only, minus some. This table has under 150,000 clones, 80% to 90% appearing once. The sample was PBMCs. The receptors shown here come from a woman aged 30 to 39 in good health and CMV-seronegative.

The chain is built from TRBV6-6 and TRBJ2-5; 14 bases line up with TRBD2. J was trimmed by 4 bases and V by 5 bases; bases with no gene match: 3. Germline CDR1 is MNHNY and CDR2 is SVGAGI (reference sequence). The CDR3 sequence is 15 residues long. CDR3 nucleotide sequence: TGTGCCAGCAGTACCGGACTAGCGGGGGGAGAGACCCAGTACTTC. Its translation is CASSTGLAGGETQYF.

This clone was detected only once. The chain links TRBV19 to TRBJ2-7; TRBD1 matches at 10 bases. The CDR3 is 15 amino acids. Germline CDR1 LNHDA, CDR2 SQIVND (reference sequence). J was trimmed by 9 bases and V by 5 bases; bases with no gene match: 13. CDR3 coding DNA: TGTGCCAGTAGTGTGCCGCGACAGGGGGCAAGCGTGCAGTACTTC. Translated: CASSVPRQGASVQYF. The full variable domain, its missing parts supplied by reference TRBV19 and TRBJ2-7, is DGGITQSPKYLFRKEGQNVTLSCEQNLNHDAMYWYRQDPGQGLRLIYYSQIVNDFQKGDIAEGYSVSREKKESFPLTVTSAQKNPTAFYLCASSVPRQGASVQYFGPGTRLTVT.

The chain combines TRBV23-1 with TRBJ2-2; 9 positions agree with TRBD1. TRBV23-1 counts as an open reading frame of uncertain function. The CDR3 has 17 residues. J lost 4 bases, V lost 6 bases, and 12 bases had no gene match. The CDR3 loop is CASSPPRQGDLTGELFF. CDR3 DNA sequence: TGCGCCAGCAGCCCTCCCCGACAGGGGGATCTCACCGGGGAGCTGTTTTTT.

The genes are TRBV4-3 and TRBJ1-2; 9 bases are shared with TRBD1. This CDR3 has 15 amino acids. Germline V gene sequence: CDR1 LGHNA, CDR2 YSLEER. V lost 4 bases, J lost 5 bases, and 8 bases stayed unmatched. The CDR3 DNA is TGCGCCAGCAGCCCCGGGACAGGGAATAAATATGGCTACACCTTC. Amino acids: CASSPGTGNKYGYTF.

The CDR3 nucleotides are TGTGCCAGCAGCTTGGATGGACAGTGGCGTCAGCCCCAGCATTTT. It encodes CASSLDGQWRQPQHF. The chain uses TRBV5-5 and TRBJ1-5; D may be TRBD1 (6 bases). In germline, CDR1 is SGHKS, CDR2 YYEKEE (reference sequence). The CDR3 sequence is 15 residues long. V was pared by 0 bases and J by 6 bases, with 13 bases between.

The chain carries TRBV5-6 and TRBJ2-5, with D possibly being TRBD1 (6 bases). Per germline, CDR1 SGHDT and CDR2 YYEEEE. V was cut by 0 bases and J by 7 bases, with 13 bases left in between. There are 14 residues in the CDR3. CDR3: CASSLDRASGTQYF. CDR3 in DNA: TGTGCCAGCAGCTTGGACAGGGCCTCGGGGACCCAGTACTTC.

The genes are TRBV2 and TRBJ2-1, with D maybe TRBD1 (6 bases). The CDR3 spans 15 residues. Per germline, CDR1 SNHLY and CDR2 FYNNEI. Trimming pared 3 bases from V and 0 bases from J, leaving 9 bases between. The CDR3 DNA follows: TGTGCCAGCAGTGATCAGGGGAGCTCCTACAATGAGCAGTTCTTC. Residues: CASSDQGSSYNEQFF.

CDR3 sequence reads: CASSLGTDRFSGANVLTF. The DNA for the CDR3 is TGTGCCAGCAGCTTAGGGACAGACAGGTTCTCTGGGGCCAACGTCCTGACTTTC. The chain joins TRBV7-6 to TRBJ2-6, with a tentative D call TRBD1 (6 bases). The germline CDR1 and CDR2 sequences are SGHVS and FNYEAQ. Trimming stripped 1 base from V and 0 bases from J, with 13 bases between. The CDR3 covers 18 residues.

The chain links TRBV18 to TRBJ1-5, with TRBD1 identical over 9 bases. The CDR3 has 18 residues. CDR1 is KGHSH and CDR2 is LQKENI in the germline V gene. V dropped 6 bases and J dropped 0; count of bases not matched to a gene: 12. The CDR3 reads CASSQGQGSFYSNQPQHF. CDR3 sequence (DNA): TGTGCCAGCTCTCAAGGACAGGGGTCATTTTATAGCAATCAGCCCCAGCATTTT.

This sequence joins TRBV5-1 and TRBJ1-6; TRBD1 might be the D (5 bases). Germline values: CDR1 SGHRS, CDR2 YFSETQ. Between the trimmed V and J ends, which lost 0 bases and 7 bases, there was a span of 11 bases. The CDR3 length is 15 residues. In DNA form, the CDR3 reads TGCGCCAGCAGCTTGGTTCCAGGGAGGAATTCACCCCTCCACTTT. Amino acid sequence: CASSLVPGRNSPLHF.

This clone occurred a few times. This sequence joins TRBV9 and TRBJ2-2; weak D call: TRBD2 (5 bases). This CDR3 comprises 13 residues. Deletions cut 4 bases from V and 8 bases from J, with 12 bases between. The V gene's germline CDR1 is SGDLS and CDR2 YYNGEE. The CDR3 loop is CASSYRGMGELFF. In nucleotides, the CDR3 is TGTGCCAGCAGCTACCGGGGTATGGGGGAGCTGTTTTTT.

This chain links TRBV2 with TRBJ2-5; 7 positions agree with TRBD1. Germline-derived CDR1 and CDR2 are SNHLY and FYNNEI. CDR3 length: 15 amino acids. V shed 5 bases, J shed 4 bases, and the junction held 10 bases outside the gene matches. CDR3: CASSLMTGQGETQYF. CDR3 nucleotide sequence: TGTGCCAGCAGTTTGATGACAGGGCAAGGAGAGACCCAGTACTTC.

This rearrangement joins TRBV9 to TRBJ2-6; D might be TRBD2 (5 bases). There are 19 residues in the CDR3. Deletions cut 4 bases from V and 0 bases from J, with 20 bases between. Germline V gene lookup returns CDR1 SGDLS and CDR2 YYNGEE. The CDR3 DNA sequence: TGTGCCAGCAGCTCGGAAGGATCTAGCAAAGACTCTGGGGCCAACGTCCTGACTTTC. This translates into CASSSEGSSKDSGANVLTF.

This clone was seen many times. CDR3 loop: CASSEAAYGYTF. The CDR3 DNA reads as TGTGCCAGCAGTGAAGCAGCCTATGGCTACACCTTC. J is TRBJ1-2 and V is TRBV6-1; D not certain. Germline values: CDR1 MNHNS, CDR2 SASEGT. V was trimmed by 0 bases and J by 4 bases, leaving 3 bases between them. The CDR3 covers 12 residues.

The gene calls are TRBV28 and TRBJ2-5; 10 positions agree with TRBD1. The germline CDR1 and CDR2 sequences are MDHEN and SYDVKM. The CDR3 length is 17 residues. V was pared by 5 bases and J by 4 bases, with 13 bases of the junction left unmatched. The CDR3 spells CASSPLQSDRGRETQYF. DNA of the CDR3: TGTGCCAGCAGTCCCCTCCAGAGCGACAGGGGGCGAGAGACCCAGTACTTC.

The rearrangement uses TRBV28 and TRBJ1-1, with D tentatively TRBD1 (5 bases). The germline V and J ends were trimmed by 3 bases and 1 base, with 12 bases remaining between them. Germline CDR1 reads MDHEN; CDR2 reads SYDVKM. The CDR3 spans 15 residues. The CDR3 DNA is TGTGCCAGCAGTTTTTACACAGGTAGGAACACTGAAGCTTTCTTT. It specifies CASSFYTGRNTEAFF.

This chain uses TRBV5-6 with TRBJ1-2; D unclear. Germline values: CDR1 SGHDT, CDR2 YYEEEE. This CDR3 spans 14 amino acids. Between the trimmed V and J ends, which lost 0 bases and 6 bases, there was a span of 12 bases. CDR3 sequence (DNA): TGTGCCAGCAGCTTGGCAGGTACACCGAATGGCTACACCTTC. Translated: CASSLAGTPNGYTF.

V gene TRBV6-5 combines with J gene TRBJ1-1, with D uncertain. Looked up from germline, CDR1 is MNHEY and CDR2 is SVGAGI. The CDR3 has 13 amino acids. Trimming pared 2 bases from V and 1 base from J, leaving 5 bases between. The CDR3 sequence: CASSYQSNTEAFF. The CDR3 coding sequence is TGTGCCAGCAGTTACCAATCGAACACTGAAGCTTTCTTT.

A few counts support this clone. The chain links TRBV9 to TRBJ1-3, with D perhaps TRBD1 (5 bases). Germline V gene lookup returns CDR1 SGDLS and CDR2 YYNGEE. The length of the CDR3 is 15 residues. The V end lost 1 base, the J end lost 0 bases, and 8 bases lay between the germline ends. CDR3 sequence: CASSVQGYSGNTIYF. CDR3 nucleotides: TGTGCCAGCAGCGTACAGGGTTACTCTGGAAACACCATATATTTT.

The chain recombines TRBV7-8 with TRBJ2-5, with a weak D call TRBD2 (6 bases). V lost 1 base to trimming and J lost 5 bases, with 11 bases between them. This CDR3 is 14 amino acids long. Germline V gene sequence: CDR1 SGHVS, CDR2 FQNEAQ. The CDR3 nucleotides are TGTGCCAGCAGCTTAGTCCGCGGGGAGGAGACCCAGTACTTC. Protein: CASSLVRGEETQYF.

The V call is TRBV6-5, the J call TRBJ2-7; the match to TRBD2 covers 13 bases. In germline, CDR1 is MNHEY, CDR2 SVGAGI. The ends lost 6 bases at V and 4 bases at J; junction bases unmatched: 3. The CDR3 loop spans 14 amino acids. CDR3 sequence: CASSRTSGGYEQYF. The CDR3 DNA reads TGTGCCAGCAGCCGGACTAGCGGGGGTTACGAGCAGTACTTC.

The rearrangement joins TRBV28 to TRBJ1-2, with 9 nucleotides matching TRBD1. There are 15 residues in the CDR3. The germline CDR1 and CDR2 sequences are MDHEN and SYDVKM. After removal of 0 bases from V and 8 bases from J, the junction contained 7 bases not matched to a gene. The CDR3 region is CASSLWDGTGGGYTF. DNA for the CDR3: TGTGCCAGCAGTTTATGGGATGGCACAGGGGGCGGCTACACCTTC.

This clone was observed once. This chain uses TRBV20-1 with TRBJ1-1; D is ambiguous. Per the germline V gene, CDR1 is DFQATT and CDR2 is SNEGSKA (reference sequence). The CDR3 covers 11 residues. V was trimmed by 5 bases and J by 9 bases, leaving 13 bases between them. Written as DNA, the CDR3 is TGCAGTGCTTTAGATGAGGCGCAAGCTTTCTTT. It translates to CSALDEAQAFF.

This clone was seen a single time. The chain is built from TRBV29-1 and TRBJ2-3; 8 nucleotides align to TRBD2. The CDR3 contains 15 residues. From germline, CDR1 is SQVTM and CDR2 ANQGSEA. V trimming: 6 bases; J trimming: 0 bases; junction bases outside the gene matches: 8. This chain's CDR3 is CSVWVRGGSTDTQYF. In DNA, the CDR3 is TGCAGCGTGTGGGTCCGGGGGGGTAGCACAGATACGCAGTATTTT.

The rearrangement uses TRBV5-4 and TRBJ1-5; no clear D gene. The germline V gene encodes CDR1 SGHNT and CDR2 YYREEE (reference sequence). V was pared by 3 bases and J by 3 bases, with 7 bases between. This CDR3 has 13 residues. The CDR3 DNA reads TGTGCCAGCAGCTACGGGAACAATCAGCCCCAGCATTTT. This translates into CASSYGNNQPQHF.